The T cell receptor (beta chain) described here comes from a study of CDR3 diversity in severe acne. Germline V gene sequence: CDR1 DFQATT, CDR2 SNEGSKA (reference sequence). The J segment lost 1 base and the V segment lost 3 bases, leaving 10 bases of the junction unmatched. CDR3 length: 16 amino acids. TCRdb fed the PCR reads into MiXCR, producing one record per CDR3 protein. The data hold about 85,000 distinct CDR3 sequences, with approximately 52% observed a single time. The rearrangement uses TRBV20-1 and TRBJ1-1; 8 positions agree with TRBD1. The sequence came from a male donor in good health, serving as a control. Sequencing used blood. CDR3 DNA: TGCAGTGCTAGTCCGGGGACAGGAGAAACGAACACTGAAGCTTTCTTT. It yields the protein CSASPGTGETNTEAFF.